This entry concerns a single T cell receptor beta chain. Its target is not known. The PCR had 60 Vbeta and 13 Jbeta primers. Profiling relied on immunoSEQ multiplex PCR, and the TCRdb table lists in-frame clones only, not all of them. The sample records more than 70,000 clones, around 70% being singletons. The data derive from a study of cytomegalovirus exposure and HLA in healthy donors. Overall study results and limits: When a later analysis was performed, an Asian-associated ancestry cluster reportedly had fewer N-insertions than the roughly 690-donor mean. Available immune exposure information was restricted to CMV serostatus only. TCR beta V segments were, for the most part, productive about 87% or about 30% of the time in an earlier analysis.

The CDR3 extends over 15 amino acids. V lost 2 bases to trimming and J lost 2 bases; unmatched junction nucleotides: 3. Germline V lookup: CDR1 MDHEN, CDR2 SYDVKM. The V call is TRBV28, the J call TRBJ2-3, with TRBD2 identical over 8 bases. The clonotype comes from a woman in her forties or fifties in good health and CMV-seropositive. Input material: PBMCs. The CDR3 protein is CASSLPSGYTDTQYF. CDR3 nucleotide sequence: TGTGCCAGCAGTTTACCTAGCGGGTACACAGATACGCAGTATTTT.